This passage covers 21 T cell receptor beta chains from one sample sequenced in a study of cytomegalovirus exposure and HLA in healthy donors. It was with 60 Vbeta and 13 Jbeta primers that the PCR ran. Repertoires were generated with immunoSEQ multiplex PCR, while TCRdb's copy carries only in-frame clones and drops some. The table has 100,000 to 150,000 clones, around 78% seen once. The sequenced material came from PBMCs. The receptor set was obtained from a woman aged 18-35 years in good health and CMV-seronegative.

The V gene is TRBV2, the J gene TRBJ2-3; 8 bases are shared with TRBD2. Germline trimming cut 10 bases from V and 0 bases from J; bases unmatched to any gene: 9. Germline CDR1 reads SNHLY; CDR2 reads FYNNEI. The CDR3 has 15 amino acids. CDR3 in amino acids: CATERASGSTDTQYF. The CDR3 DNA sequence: TGTGCCACCGAGAGGGCTAGCGGGAGCACAGATACGCAGTATTTT. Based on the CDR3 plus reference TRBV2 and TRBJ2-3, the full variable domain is EPEVTQTPSHQVTQMGQEVILRCVPISNHLYFYWYRQILGQKVEFLVSFYNNEISEKSEIFDDQFSVERPDGSNFTLKIRSTKLEDSAMYFCATERASGSTDTQYFGPGTRLTVL.

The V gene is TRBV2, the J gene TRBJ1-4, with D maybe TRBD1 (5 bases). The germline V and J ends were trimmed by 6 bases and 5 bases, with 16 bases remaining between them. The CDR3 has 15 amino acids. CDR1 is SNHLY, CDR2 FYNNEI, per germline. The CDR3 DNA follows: TGTGCCAGCAGGAGAAGGACACGGGAGAATGAAAAACTGTTTTTT. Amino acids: CASRRRTRENEKLFF.

The CDR3 DNA is TGTGCCAGCAGCCACGCCCAGTCCTACGAGCAGTACTTC. Protein product: CASSHAQSYEQYF. The chain links TRBV14 to TRBJ2-7; no reliable D call. Trimming stripped 3 bases from V and 1 base from J, with 7 bases between. Germline loops: CDR1 SGHDN, CDR2 FVKESK. The CDR3 has 13 amino acids.

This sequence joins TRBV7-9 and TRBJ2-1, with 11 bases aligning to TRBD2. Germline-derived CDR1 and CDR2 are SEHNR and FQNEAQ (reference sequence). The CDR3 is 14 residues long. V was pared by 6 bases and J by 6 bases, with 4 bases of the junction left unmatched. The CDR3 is CASRTSGMFNEQFF. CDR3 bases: TGTGCCAGCAGGACTAGCGGGATGTTCAATGAGCAGTTCTTC. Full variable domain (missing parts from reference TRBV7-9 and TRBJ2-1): DTGVSQNPRHKITKRGQNVTFRCDPISEHNRLYWYRQTLGQGPEFLTYFQNEAQLEKSRLLSDRFSAERPKGSFSTLEIQRTEQGDSAMYLCASRTSGMFNEQFFGPGTRLTVL.

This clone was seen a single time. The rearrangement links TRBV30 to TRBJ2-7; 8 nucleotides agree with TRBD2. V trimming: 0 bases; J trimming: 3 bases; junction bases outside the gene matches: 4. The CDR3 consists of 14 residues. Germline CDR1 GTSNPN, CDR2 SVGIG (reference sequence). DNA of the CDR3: TGTGCCTGGAGTGTTTCGGGACTAGTCTACGAGCAGTACTTC. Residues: CAWSVSGLVYEQYF.

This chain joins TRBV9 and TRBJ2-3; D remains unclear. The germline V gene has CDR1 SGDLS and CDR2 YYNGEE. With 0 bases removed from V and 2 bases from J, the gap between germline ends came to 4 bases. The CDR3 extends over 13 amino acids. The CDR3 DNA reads TGTGCCAGCAGCGTAGCCCTCACAGATACGCAGTATTTT. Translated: CASSVALTDTQYF.

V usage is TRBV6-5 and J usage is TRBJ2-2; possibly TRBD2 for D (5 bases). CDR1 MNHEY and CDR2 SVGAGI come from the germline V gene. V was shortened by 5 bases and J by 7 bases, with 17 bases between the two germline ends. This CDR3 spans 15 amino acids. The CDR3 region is CASSPRTDWNGELFF. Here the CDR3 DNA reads TGTGCCAGCAGTCCCCGGACGGACTGGAACGGGGAGCTGTTTTTT.

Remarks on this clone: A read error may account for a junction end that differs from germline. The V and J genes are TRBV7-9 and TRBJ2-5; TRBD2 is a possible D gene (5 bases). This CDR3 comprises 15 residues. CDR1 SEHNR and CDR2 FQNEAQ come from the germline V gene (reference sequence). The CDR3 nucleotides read TGTTCCAGCAGCCCCGGGTCGACTACGTCAGAGACCCAGTACTTC. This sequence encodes CSSSPGSTTSETQYF.

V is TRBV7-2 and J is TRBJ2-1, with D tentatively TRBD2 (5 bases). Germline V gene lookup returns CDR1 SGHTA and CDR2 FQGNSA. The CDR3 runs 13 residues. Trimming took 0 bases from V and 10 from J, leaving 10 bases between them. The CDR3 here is CASSLARANEQFF. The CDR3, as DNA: TGTGCCAGCAGCTTAGCGCGGGCCAACGAGCAGTTCTTC.

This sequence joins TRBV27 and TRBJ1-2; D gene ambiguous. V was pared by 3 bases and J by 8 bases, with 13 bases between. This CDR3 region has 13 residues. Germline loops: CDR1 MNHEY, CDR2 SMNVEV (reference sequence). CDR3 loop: CASSFGRAGGYTF. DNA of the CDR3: TGTGCCAGCAGTTTCGGACGGGCGGGAGGCTACACCTTC.

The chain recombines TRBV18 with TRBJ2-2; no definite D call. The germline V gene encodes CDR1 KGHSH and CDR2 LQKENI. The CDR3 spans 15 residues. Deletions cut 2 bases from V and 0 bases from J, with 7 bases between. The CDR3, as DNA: TGTGCCAGCTCACCAAACCAGGCGAACACCGGGGAGCTGTTTTTT. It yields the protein CASSPNQANTGELFF.

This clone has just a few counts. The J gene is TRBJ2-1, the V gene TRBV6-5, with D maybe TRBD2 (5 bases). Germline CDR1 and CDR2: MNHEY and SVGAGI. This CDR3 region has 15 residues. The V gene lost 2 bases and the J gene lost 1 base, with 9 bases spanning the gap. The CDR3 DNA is TGTGCCAGCAGTTACAACGGGGTTTCCTACAATGAGCAGTTCTTC. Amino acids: CASSYNGVSYNEQFF.

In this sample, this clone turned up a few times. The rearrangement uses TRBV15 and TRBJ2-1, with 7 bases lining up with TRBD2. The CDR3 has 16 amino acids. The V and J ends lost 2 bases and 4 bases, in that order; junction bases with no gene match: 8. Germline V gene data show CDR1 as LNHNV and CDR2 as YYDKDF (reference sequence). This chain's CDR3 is CATSRPREAPYNEQFF. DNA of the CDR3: TGTGCCACCAGCAGACCCCGGGAGGCACCTTACAATGAGCAGTTCTTC.

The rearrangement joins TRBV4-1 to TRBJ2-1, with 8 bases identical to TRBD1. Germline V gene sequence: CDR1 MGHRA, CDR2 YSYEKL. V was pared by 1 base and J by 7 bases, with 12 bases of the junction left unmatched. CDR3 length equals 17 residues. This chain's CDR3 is CASSQVDRAVDDNEQFF. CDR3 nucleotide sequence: TGCGCCAGCAGCCAAGTGGACAGGGCGGTGGATGATAATGAGCAGTTCTTC.

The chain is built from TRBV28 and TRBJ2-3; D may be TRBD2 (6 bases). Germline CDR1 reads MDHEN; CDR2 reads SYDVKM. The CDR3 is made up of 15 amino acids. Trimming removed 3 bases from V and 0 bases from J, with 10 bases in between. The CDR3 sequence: CASSLGGTSTDTQYF. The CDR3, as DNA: TGTGCCAGCAGTTTGGGCGGGACTAGCACAGATACGCAGTATTTT.

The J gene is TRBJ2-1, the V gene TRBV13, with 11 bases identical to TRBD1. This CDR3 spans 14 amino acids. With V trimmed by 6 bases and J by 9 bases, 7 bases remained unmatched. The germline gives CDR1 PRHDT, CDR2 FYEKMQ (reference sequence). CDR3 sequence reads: CASSLGTGGSEQFF. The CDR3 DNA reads TGTGCCAGCAGTTTGGGGACAGGGGGTAGTGAGCAGTTCTTC.

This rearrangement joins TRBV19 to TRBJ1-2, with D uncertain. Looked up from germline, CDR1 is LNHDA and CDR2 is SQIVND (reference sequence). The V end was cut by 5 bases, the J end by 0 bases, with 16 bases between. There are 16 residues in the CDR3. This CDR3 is CASSRAVGPTNYGYTF. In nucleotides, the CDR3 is TGTGCCAGTAGTCGCGCTGTGGGCCCAACTAACTATGGCTACACCTTC.

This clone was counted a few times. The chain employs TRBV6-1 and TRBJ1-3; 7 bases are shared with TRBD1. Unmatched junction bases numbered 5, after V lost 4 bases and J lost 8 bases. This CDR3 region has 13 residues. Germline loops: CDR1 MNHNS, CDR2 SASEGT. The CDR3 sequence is CASSGVQGDTIYF. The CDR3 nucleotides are TGTGCCAGCAGTGGGGTCCAGGGGGACACCATATATTTT.

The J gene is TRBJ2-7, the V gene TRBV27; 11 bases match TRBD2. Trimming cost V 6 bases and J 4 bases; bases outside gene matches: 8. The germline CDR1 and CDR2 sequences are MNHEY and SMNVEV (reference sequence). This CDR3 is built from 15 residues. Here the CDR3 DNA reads TGTGCCAGCAGCCCTACTAGCGGGAGTTGGTACGAGCAGTACTTC. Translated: CASSPTSGSWYEQYF.

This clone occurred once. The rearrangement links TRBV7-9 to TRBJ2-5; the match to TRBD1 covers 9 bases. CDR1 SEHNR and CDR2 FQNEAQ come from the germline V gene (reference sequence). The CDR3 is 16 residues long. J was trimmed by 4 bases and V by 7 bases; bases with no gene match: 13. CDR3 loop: CASTGTGYRDGETQYF. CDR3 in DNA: TGTGCCAGCACCGGGACAGGGTATAGGGACGGAGAGACCCAGTACTTC. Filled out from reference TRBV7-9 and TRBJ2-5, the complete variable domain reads DTGVSQNPRHKITKRGQNVTFRCDPISEHNRLYWYRQTLGQGPEFLTYFQNEAQLEKSRLLSDRFSAERPKGSFSTLEIQRTEQGDSAMYLCASTGTGYRDGETQYFGPGTRLLVL.

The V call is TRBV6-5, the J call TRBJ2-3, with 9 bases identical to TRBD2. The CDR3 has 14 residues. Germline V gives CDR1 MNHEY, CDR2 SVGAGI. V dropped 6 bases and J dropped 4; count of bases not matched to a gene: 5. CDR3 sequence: CASRTGLAADTQYF. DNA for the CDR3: TGTGCCAGCAGGACGGGACTAGCCGCAGATACGCAGTATTTT.